The following is a TCR beta chain sequence with its context. The data originate from a study of blood T cell repertoires in COVID-19. Study-level background: Samples representing acute and convalescent COVID-19 were sourced from the United States, Italy and Spain. T cells, B-cell-depleted T cells, or PBMCs supplied cDNA or gDNA.

Germline V lookup: CDR1 MDHEN, CDR2 SYDVKM. CDR3 length equals 15 residues. V was clipped by 6 bases and J by 1 base; unmatched bases: 8. Original analysis: Counts of nucleated cells, estimated from reference gene primer amplification, were obtained. Generated by immunoSEQ multiplex PCR, the TCRdb table keeps only in-frame clones and is missing some. V, J and clone size are those of that table, while D and trimming were read from the DNA. The sample records 90,000 to 150,000 clones, 80% to 90% being singletons. Sequenced sample: peripheral blood. This TCR was recovered from a man between 70 and 80 years old who had recovered from COVID-19. The rearrangement links TRBV28 to TRBJ1-1, with 7 bases identical to TRBD1. The CDR3 sequence: CASRTWGQPNTEAFF. CDR3 nucleotides: TGTGCCAGCAGAACGTGGGGACAGCCGAACACTGAAGCTTTCTTT.